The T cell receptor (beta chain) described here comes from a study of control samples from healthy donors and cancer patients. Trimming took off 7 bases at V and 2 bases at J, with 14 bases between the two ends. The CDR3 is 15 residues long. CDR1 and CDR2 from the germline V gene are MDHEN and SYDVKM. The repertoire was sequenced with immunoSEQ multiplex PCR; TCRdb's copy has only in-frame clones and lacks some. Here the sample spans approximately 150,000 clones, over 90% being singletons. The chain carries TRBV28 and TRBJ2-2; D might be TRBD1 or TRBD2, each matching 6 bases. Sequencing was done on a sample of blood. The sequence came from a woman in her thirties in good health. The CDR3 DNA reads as TGTGCCAGCAAACCGGGGGCCTTTAACACCGGGGAGCTGTTTTTT. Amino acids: CASKPGAFNTGELFF.